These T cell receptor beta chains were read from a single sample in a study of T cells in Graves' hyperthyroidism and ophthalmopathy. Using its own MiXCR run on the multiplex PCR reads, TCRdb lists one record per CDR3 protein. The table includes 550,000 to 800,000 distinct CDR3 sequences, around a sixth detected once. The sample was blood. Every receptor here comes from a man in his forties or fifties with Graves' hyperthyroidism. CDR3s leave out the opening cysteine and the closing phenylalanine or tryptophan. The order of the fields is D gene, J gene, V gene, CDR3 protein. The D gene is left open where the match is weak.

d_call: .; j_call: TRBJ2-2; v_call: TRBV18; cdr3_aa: ASSPWGTGELF
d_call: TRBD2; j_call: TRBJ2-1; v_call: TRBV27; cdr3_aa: ASSPRTSGHNEQL
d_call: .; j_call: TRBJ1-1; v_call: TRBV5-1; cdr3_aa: ASSLQGFSTEAF
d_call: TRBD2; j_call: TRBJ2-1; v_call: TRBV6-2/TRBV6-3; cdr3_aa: ASTWREGNEQF
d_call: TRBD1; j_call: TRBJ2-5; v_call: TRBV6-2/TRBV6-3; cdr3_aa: ASSYARTGITQETQY
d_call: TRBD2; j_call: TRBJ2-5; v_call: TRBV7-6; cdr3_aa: ASTSTSGRYQETQY
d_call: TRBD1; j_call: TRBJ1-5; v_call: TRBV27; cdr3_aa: ASSLGTLWTGTYSNQPQH
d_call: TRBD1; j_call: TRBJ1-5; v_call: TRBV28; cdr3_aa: ASSFIDRAKNQPQH
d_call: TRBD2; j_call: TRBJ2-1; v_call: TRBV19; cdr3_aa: ASSIMSGSQYNEQF
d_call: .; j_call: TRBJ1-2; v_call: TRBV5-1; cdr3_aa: ASSLGRTAWGYT
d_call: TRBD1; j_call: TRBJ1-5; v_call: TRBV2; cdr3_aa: VSTGTDSNQPQR
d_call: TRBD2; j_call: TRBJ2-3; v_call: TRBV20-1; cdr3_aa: SARGLAVRDTQY
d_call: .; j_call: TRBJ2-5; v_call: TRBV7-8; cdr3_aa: ASSRDPLETQY
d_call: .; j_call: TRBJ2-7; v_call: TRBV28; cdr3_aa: ASTRGDDYEQY
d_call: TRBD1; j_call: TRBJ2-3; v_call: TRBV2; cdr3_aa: ASVSRDRNTDTQY
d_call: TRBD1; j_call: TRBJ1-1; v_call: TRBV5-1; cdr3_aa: ASSPGQGTEAF
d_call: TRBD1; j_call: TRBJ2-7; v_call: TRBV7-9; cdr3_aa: ASSGDREPYEQY
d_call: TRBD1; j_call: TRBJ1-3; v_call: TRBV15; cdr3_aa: ATSGGQVGGNTIY
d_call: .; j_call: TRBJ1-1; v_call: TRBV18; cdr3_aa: ASSQRDDTEAF
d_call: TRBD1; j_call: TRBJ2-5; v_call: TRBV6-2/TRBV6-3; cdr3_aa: ASSSWTGVETQY
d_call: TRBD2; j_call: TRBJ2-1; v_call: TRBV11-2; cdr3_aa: ASSLAGGPMNEQF
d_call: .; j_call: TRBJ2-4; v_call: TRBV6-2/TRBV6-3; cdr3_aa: ASTPLGRGAKNIQY